The following is a TCR beta chain sequence with its context. This specimen belongs to a study of blood T cell repertoires in COVID-19. The overall study: COVID-19 samples from acute and convalescent phases originated in the United States, Italy and Spain.

Per the original data handling: Amplification with reference gene primers provided the estimates of nucleated cell counts. The data were produced by immunoSEQ multiplex PCR, yet TCRdb's version contains in-frame clones alone and is incomplete. Clonal size and the V and J genes are those of that table, whereas D and trimming came from the DNA. The data show 15,000 to 20,000 clones, about 81% seen once. The CDR3 is made up of 13 amino acids. CDR1 and CDR2 (germline): MNHEY, SMNVEV (reference sequence). Trimming removed 3 bases from V and 6 bases from J, with 11 bases in between. The sequenced material came from peripheral blood. The V and J genes are TRBV27 and TRBJ1-1; no clear D. The receptor comes from a man aged 60 to 75 with acute or convalescent COVID-19. The CDR3 is CASSFPGMAEAFF. The DNA of the CDR3 is TGTGCCAGCAGTTTCCCGGGGATGGCTGAAGCTTTCTTT.